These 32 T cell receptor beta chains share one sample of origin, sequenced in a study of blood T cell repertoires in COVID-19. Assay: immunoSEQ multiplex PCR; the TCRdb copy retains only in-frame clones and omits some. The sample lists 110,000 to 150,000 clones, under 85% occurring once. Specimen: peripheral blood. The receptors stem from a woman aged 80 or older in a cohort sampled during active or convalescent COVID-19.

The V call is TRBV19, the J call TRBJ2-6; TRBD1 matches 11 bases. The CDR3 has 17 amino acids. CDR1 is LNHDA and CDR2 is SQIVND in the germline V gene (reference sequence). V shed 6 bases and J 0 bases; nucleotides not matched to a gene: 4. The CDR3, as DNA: TGTGCCAGTAGGAGGACAGGGGGCGTCTCTGGGGCCAACGTCCTGACTTTC. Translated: CASRRTGGVSGANVLTF.

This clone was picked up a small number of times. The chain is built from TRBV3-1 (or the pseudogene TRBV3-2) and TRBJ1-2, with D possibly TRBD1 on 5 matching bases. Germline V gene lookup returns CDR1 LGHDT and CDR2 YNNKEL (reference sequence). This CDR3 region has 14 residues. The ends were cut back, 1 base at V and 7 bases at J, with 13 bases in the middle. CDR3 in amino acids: CASSQAGFRTGYTF. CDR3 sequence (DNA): TGTGCCAGCAGCCAAGCAGGGTTTAGGACTGGCTACACCTTC.

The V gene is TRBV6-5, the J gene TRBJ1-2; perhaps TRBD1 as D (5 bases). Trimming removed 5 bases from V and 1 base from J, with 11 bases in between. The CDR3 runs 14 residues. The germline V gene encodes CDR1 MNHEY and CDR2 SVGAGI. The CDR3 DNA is TGTGCCAGCAGTCCCGTGGGGGGTAACTATGGCTACACCTTC. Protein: CASSPVGGNYGYTF.

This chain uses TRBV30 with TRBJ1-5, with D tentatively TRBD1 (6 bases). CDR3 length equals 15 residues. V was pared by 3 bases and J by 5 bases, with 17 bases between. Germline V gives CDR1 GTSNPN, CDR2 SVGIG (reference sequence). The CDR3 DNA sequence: TGTGCCTGGAGGGACAGAGCAACCCTTGATCAGCCCCAGCATTTT. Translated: CAWRDRATLDQPQHF.

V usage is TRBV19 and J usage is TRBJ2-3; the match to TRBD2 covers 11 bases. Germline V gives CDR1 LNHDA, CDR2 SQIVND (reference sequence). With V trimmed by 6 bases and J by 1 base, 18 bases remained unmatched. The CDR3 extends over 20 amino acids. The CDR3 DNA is TGTGCCAGTAGGAACCGATCGCCGGGACTAGCGGTGAAAGGCACAGATACGCAGTATTTT. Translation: CASRNRSPGLAVKGTDTQYF.

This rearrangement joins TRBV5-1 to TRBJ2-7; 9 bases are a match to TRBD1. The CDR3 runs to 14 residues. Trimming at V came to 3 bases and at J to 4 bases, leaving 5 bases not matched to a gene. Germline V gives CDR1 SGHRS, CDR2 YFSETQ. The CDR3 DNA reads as TGCGCCAGCAGCTCCACAGGGGGCGGGTACGAGCAGTACTTC. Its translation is CASSSTGGGYEQYF.

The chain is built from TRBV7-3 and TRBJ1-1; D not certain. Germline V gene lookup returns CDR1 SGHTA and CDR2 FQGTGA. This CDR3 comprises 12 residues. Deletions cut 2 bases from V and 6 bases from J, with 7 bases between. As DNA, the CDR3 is TGTGCCAGCAGCTTAGGGCCCGCTGAAGCTTTCTTT. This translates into CASSLGPAEAFF.

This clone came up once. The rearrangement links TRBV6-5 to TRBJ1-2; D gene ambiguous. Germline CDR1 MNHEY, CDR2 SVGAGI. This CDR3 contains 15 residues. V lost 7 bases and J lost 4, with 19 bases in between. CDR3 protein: CASTDPGSASYGYTF. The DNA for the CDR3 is TGTGCCAGCACCGATCCCGGGTCGGCCTCCTATGGCTACACCTTC.

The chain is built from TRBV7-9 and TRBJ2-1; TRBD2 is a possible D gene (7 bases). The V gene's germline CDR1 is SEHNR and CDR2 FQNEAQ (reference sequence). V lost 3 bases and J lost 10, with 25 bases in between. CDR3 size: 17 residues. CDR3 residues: CASSFPLGGGPTGEQFF. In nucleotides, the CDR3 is TGTGCCAGCAGCTTTCCCCTGGGGGGGGGACCTACAGGGGAGCAGTTCTTC.

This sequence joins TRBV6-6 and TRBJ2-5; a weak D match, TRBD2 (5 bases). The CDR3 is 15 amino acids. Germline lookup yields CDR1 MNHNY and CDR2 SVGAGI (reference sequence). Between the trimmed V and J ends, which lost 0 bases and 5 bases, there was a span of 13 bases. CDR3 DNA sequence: TGTGCCAGCAGTTACTCGACGGGGAATTCGGAGACCCAGTACTTC. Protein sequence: CASSYSTGNSETQYF.

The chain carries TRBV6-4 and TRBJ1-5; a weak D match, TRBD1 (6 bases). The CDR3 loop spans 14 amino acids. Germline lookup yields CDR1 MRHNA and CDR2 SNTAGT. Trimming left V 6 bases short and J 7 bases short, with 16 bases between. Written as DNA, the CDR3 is TGTGCCAGCAGACCCCAAACAGGGTACCAGCCCCAGCATTTT. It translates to CASRPQTGYQPQHF.

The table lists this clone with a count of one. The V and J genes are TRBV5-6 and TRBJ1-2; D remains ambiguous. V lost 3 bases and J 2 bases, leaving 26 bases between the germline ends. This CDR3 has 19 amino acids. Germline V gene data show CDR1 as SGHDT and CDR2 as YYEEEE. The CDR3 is CASSSSLVPLFYTNYGYTF. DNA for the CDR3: TGTGCCAGCAGCTCGTCTCTAGTCCCTCTATTTTATACAAACTATGGCTACACCTTC.

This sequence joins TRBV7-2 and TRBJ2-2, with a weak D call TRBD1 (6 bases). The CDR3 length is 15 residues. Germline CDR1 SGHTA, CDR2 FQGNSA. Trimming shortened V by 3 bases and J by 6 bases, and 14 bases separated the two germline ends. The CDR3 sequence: CASSFPGQTAGELFF. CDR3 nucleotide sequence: TGTGCCAGCAGCTTTCCAGGACAGACCGCCGGGGAGCTGTTTTTT.

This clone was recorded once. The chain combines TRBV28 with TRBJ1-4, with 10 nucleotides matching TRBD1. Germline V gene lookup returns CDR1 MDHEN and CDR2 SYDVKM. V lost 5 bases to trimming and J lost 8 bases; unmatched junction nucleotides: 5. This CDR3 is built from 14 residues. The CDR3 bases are TGTGCCAGCAGTACCGGGACAGGGGAGGAAAAACTGTTTTTT. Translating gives CASSTGTGEEKLFF. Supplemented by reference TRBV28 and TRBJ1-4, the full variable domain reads DVKVTQSSRYLVKRTGEKVFLECVQDMDHENMFWYRQDPGLGLRLIYFSYDVKMKEKGDIPEGYSVSREKKERFSLILESASTNQTSMYLCASSTGTGEEKLFFGSGTQLSVL.

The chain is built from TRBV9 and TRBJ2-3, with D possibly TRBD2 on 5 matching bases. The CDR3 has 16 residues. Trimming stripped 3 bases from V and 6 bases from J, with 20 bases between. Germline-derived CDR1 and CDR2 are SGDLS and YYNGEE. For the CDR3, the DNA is TGTGCCAGCAGCGCCAGAGCGGCGGCGCGATTGGATACGCAGTATTTT. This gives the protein CASSARAAARLDTQYF.

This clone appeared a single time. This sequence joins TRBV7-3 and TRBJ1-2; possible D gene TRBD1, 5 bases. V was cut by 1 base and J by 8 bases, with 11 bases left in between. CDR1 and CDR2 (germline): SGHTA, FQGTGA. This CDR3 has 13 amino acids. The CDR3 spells CASSLNPGDGYTF. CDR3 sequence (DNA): TGTGCCAGCAGCTTAAATCCGGGGGACGGCTACACCTTC.

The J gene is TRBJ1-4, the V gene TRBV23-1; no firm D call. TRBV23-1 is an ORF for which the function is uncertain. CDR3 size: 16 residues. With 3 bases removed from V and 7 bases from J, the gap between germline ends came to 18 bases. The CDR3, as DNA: TGCGCCAGCAGTCAGAAAGCGAGAGTCCGGGGTGAAAAACTGTTTTTT. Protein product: CASSQKARVRGEKLFF.

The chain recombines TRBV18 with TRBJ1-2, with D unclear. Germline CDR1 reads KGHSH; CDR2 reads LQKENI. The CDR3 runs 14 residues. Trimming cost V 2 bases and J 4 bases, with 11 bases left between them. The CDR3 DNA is TGTGCCAGCTCACCAGGGAGGGATCCCTATGGCTACACCTTC. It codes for CASSPGRDPYGYTF.

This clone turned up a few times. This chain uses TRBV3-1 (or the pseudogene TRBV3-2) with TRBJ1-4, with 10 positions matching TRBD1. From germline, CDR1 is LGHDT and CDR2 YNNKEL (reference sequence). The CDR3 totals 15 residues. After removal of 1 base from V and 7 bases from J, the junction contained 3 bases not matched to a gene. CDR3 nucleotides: TGTGCCAGCAGCCAAGTTGGGGACAGGGGTGAAAAACTGTTTTTT. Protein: CASSQVGDRGEKLFF.

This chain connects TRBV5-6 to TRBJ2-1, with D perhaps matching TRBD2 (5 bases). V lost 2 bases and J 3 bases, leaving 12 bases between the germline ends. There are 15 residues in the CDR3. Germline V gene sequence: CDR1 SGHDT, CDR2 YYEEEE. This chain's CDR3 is CASSFPRDFYNEQFF. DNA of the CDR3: TGTGCCAGCAGCTTCCCCCGGGATTTCTACAATGAGCAGTTCTTC.

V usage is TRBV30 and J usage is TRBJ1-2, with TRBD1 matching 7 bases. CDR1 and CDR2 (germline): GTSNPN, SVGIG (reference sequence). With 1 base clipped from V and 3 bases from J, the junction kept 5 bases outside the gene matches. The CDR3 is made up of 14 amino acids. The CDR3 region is CAWSARQGHYGYTF. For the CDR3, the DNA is TGTGCCTGGAGTGCGAGACAGGGTCACTATGGCTACACCTTC.

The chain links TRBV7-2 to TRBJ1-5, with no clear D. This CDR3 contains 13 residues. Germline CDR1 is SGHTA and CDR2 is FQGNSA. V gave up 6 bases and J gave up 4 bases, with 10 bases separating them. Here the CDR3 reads CASSTQPNQPQHF. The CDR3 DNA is TGTGCCAGCAGTACACAGCCAAATCAGCCCCAGCATTTT.

The CDR3 loop reads CASSPISGAKGETQYF. CDR3 coding DNA: TGTGCCAGCAGCCCGATTAGCGGGGCCAAGGGCGAGACCCAGTACTTC. The chain combines TRBV3-1 (or the pseudogene TRBV3-2) with TRBJ2-5; TRBD2 agrees at 8 bases. CDR1 LGHDT and CDR2 YNNKEL come from the germline V gene (reference sequence). The CDR3 is made up of 16 amino acids. V lost 4 bases to trimming and J lost 5 bases; unmatched junction nucleotides: 12.

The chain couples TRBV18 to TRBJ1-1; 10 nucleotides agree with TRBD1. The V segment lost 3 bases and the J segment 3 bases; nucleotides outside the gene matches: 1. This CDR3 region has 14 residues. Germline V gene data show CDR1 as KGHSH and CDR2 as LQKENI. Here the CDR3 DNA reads TGTGCCAGCTCACCGGACAGGGGGTACACTGAAGCTTTCTTT. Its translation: CASSPDRGYTEAFF.

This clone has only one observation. The chain's CDR3 is CASSAHLRGNTEAFF. The CDR3 coding sequence is TGTGCCAGCAGCGCCCATCTTCGGGGGAACACTGAAGCTTTCTTT. The V and J genes are TRBV11-2 and TRBJ1-1; D remains ambiguous. From germline, CDR1 is SGHAT and CDR2 FQNNGV. This CDR3 spans 15 amino acids. Trimming cost V 5 bases and J 1 base, with 14 bases left between them.

CDR3 coding DNA: TGTGCCAGTAGCCAGGGGTATGGCAATCAGCCCCAGCATTTT. Translation gives CASSQGYGNQPQHF. This chain links TRBV19 with TRBJ1-5; possible D gene TRBD1, 6 bases. This CDR3 has 14 amino acids. Germline V lookup: CDR1 LNHDA, CDR2 SQIVND (reference sequence). V was clipped by 6 bases and J by 2 bases, with 11 bases between them.

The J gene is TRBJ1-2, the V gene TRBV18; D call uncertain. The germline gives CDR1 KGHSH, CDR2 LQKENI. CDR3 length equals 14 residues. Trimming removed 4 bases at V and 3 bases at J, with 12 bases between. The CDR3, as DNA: TGTGCCAGCTCACGAAATGACGGGGACTATGGCTACACCTTC. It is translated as CASSRNDGDYGYTF.

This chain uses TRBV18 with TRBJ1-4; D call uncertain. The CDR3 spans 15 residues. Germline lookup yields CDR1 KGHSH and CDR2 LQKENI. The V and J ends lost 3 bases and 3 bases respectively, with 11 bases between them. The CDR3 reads CASSPLGRPNEKLFF. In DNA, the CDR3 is TGTGCCAGCTCACCTTTGGGGAGACCTAATGAAAAACTGTTTTTT.

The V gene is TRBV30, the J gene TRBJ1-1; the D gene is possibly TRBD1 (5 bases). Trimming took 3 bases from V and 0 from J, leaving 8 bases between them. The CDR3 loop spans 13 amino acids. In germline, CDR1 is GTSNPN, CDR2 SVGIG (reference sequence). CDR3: CAWRRQMNTEAFF. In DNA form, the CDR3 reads TGTGCCTGGAGGCGACAGATGAACACTGAAGCTTTCTTT.

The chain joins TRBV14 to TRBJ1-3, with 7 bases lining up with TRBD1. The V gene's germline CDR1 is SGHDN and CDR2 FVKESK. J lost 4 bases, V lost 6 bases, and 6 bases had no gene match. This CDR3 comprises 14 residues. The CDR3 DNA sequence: TGTGCCAGCAGAGGGACAGCCGGAGGAAACACCATATATTTT. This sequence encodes CASRGTAGGNTIYF. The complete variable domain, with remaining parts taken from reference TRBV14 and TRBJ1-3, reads EAGVTQFPSHSVIEKGQTVTLRCDPISGHDNLYWYRRVMGKEIKFLLHFVKESKQDESGMPNNRFLAERTGGTYSTLKVQPAELEDSGVYFCASRGTAGGNTIYFGEGSWLTVV.

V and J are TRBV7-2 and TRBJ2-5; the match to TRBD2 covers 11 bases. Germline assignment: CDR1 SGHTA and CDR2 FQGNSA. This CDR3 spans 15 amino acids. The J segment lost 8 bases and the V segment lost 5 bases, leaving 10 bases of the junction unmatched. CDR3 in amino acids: CASSQTSGASPTQYF. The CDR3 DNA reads TGTGCCAGCAGCCAGACTAGCGGGGCATCCCCCACCCAGTACTTC.

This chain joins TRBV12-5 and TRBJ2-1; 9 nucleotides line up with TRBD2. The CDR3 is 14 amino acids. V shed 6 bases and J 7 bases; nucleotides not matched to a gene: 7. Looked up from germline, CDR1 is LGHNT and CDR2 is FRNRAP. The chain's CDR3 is CASGGTSILNEQFF. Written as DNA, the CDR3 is TGTGCTAGTGGCGGGACTAGCATTTTGAATGAGCAGTTCTTC.